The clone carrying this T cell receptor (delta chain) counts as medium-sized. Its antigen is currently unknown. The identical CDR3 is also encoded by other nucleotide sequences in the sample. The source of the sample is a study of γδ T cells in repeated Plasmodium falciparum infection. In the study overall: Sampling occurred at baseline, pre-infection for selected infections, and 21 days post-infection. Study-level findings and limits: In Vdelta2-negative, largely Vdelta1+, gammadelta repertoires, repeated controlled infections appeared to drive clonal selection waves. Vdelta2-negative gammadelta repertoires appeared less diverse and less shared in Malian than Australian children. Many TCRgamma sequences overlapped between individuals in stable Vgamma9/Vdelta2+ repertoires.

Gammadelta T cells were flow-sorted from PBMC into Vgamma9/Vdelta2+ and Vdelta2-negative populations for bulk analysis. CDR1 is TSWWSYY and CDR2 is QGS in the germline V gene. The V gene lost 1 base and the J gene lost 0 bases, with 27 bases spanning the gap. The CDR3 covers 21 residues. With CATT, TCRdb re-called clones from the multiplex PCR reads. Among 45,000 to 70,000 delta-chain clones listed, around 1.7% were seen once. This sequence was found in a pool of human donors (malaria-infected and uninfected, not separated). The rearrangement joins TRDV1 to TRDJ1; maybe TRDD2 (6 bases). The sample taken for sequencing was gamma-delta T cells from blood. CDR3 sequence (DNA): TGTGCTCTTGGGGAACGGGTTATCCTACGCCCCTCAGGGTTTTACACCGATAAACTCATCTTT. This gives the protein CALGERVILRPSGFYTDKLIF.